This T cell receptor beta chain emerged from a study of CD8+ T cells in alopecia areata. Germline V gives CDR1 SQVTM, CDR2 ANQGSEA. CDR3 length: 14 residues. V gave up 7 bases and J gave up 0 bases, with 15 bases separating them. Documented treatment: oral pan-JAK inhibitor, 5-10 mg twice daily. RNA, once extracted, was reverse transcribed into cDNA for use as the sequencing template. Generated by immunoSEQ multiplex PCR, the TCRdb table keeps only in-frame clones and is missing some. The top ten hold around 23% of the sample, which has tens of thousands of clones, around 71% seen once. The TCR comes from a human donor with alopecia areata. The sequencing used CD8+ T cells sorted from blood, collected at week 4, from a patient treated with tofacitinib. The rearrangement joins TRBV29-1 to TRBJ1-1; TRBD1 is a possible D gene (6 bases). The CDR3 DNA reads TGCAGCGCCCCCGGGACAAACTTGAACACTGAAGCTTTCTTT. Translating it yields CSAPGTNLNTEAFF.